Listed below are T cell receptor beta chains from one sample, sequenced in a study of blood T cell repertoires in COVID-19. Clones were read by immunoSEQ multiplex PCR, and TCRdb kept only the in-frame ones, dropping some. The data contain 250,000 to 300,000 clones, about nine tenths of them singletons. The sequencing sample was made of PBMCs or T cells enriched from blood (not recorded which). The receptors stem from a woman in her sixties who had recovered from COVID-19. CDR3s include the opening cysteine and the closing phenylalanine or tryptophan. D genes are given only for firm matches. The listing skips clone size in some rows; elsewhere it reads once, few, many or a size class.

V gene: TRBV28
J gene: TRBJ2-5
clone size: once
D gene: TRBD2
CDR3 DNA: TGTGCCAGCAGTTCCAACCGCGGGGGGGCCGGGGAGACCCAGTACTTC
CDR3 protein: CASSSNRGGAGETQYF

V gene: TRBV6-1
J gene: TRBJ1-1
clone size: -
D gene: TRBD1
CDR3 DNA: TGTGCCAGCAGTGATAACAGGGGGTTGTTCTTT
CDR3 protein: CASSDNRGLFF

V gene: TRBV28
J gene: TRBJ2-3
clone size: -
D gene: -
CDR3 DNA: TGTGCCAGCAGAGATCCGGGACTGGCGGGACTTAGCACAGATACGCAGTATTTT
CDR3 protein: CASRDPGLAGLSTDTQYF

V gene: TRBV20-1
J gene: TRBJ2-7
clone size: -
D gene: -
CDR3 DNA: TGCAGTGCTTCGAGGTCCTACGAGCAGTACTTC
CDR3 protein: CSASRSYEQYF

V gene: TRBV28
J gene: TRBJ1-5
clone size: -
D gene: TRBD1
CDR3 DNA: TGTGCCAGCAGTCAGGGGGTCGGAAGCAATCAGCCCCAGCATTTT
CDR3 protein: CASSQGVGSNQPQHF

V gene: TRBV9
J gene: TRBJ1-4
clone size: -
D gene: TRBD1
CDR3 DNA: TGTGCCAGCAGCGTAGCTCGGGACAGGGGTACGGGGGCTGACGAAAAACTGTTTTTT
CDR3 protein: CASSVARDRGTGADEKLFF

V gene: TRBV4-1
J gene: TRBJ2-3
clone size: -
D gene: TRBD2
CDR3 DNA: TGCGCCAGCAGCCAAGTCCTGACTAGCCCAAGGACAGATACGCAGTATTTT
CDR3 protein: CASSQVLTSPRTDTQYF

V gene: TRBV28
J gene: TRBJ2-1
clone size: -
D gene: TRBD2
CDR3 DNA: TGTGCCAGCAGTTCAGAACCCCGAGTAGCGGGAGGGCCGGTTAAGTACAATGAGCAGTTCTTC
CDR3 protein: CASSSEPRVAGGPVKYNEQFF

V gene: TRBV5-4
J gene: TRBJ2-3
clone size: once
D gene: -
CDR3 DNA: TGTGCCAGCAGCCTACGGGCGGGTTCCGCTAGCACAGATACGCAGTATTTT
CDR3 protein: CASSLRAGSASTDTQYF

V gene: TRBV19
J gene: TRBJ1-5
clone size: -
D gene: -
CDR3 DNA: TGTGCCAGTAGTCCCGGGTTCAATCAGCCCCAGCATTTT
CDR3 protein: CASSPGFNQPQHF

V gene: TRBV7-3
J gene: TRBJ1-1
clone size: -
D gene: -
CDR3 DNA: TGTGCCAGCAGTAGAAACAGAAACACTGAAGCTTTCTTT
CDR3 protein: CASSRNRNTEAFF

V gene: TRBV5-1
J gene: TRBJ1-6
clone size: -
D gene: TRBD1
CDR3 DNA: TGCGCCAGCTCACAAGGACAGGGGTCAAATTCACCCCTCCACTTT
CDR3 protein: CASSQGQGSNSPLHF

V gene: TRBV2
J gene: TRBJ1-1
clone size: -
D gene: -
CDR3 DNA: TGTGCCAGCAGTGACCAGGGGAACACTGAAGCTTTCTTT
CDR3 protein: CASSDQGNTEAFF

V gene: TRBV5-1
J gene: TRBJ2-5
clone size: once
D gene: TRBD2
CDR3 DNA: TGCGCCAGCCGGTGGACGGGGGGGCTAGAAGAGACCCAGTACTTC
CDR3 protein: CASRWTGGLEETQYF

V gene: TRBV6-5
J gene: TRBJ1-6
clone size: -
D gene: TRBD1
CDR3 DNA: TGTGCCAGCAGCCGGGACAGCTATAATTCACCCCTCCACTTT
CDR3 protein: CASSRDSYNSPLHF

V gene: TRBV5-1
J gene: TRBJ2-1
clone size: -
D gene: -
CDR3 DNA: TGCGCCAGCAGCTTAGCGGTTGAGAATGAGCAGTTCTTC
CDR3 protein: CASSLAVENEQFF

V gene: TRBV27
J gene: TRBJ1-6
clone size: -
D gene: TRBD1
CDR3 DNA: TGTGCCAGCAGGACAGGACAGGGGTATTCACCCCTCCACTTT
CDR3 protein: CASRTGQGYSPLHF

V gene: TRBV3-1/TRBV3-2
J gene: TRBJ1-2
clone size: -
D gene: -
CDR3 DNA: TGTGCCAGCAGCCAAGACAGGGGTTATGGCTACACCTTC
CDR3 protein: CASSQDRGYGYTF

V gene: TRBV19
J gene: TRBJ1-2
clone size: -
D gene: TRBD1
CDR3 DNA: TGTGCCAGTAGTAATCCGAGACAGGGGGATGGCTACACCTTC
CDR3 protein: CASSNPRQGDGYTF

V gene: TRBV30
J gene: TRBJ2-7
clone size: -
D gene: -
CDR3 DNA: TGTGCCTGGATGAACGGCGGAGCCTACGAGCAGTACTTC
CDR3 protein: CAWMNGGAYEQYF

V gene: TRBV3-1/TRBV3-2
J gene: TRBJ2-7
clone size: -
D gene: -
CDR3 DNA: TGTGCCAGCAGCCAAGGAGGGGCGGGGGAGCAGTACTTC
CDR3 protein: CASSQGGAGEQYF

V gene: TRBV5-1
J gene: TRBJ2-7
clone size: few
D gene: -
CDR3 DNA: TGCGCCAGCAGCTTTATTAACGGTGCCTACGAGCAGTACTTC
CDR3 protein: CASSFINGAYEQYF

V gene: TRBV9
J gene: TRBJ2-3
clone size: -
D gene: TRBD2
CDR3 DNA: TGTGCCAGCAGCGTAAGCGGGAGGGCCGGAGATACGCAGTATTTT
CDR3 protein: CASSVSGRAGDTQYF

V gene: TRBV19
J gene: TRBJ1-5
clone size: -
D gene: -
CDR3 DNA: TGTGCCAGTAGAGGGGTTAGCAATCAGCCCCAGCATTTT
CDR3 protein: CASRGVSNQPQHF

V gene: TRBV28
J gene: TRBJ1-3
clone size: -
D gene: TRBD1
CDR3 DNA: TGTGCCAGCACCTCGCTGAGGACAGGGAATTCTGGAAACACCATATATTTT
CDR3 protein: CASTSLRTGNSGNTIYF

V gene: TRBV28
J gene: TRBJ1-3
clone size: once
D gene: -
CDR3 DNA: TGTGCCAGCAGTTTCCCGCGGGGCTCTGGAAACACCATATATTTT
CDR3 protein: CASSFPRGSGNTIYF

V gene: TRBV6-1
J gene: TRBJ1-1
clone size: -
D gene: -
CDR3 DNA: TGTGCCAGCAGTGAGGGGGGGAAGTACACTGAAGCTTTCTTT
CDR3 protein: CASSEGGKYTEAFF

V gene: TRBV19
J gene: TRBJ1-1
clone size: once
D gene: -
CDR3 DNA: TGTGCCAGTAAGCGCGGCGACACTGAAGCTTTCTTT
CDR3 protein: CASKRGDTEAFF

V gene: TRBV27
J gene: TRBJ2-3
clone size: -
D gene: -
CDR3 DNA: TGTGCCAGCAGTCCGGGAAGGTTACAGTATTTT
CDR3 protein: CASSPGRLQYF

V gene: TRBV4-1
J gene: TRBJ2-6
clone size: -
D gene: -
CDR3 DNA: TGCGCCAGCAGCCTCTTCGGTGGGGCCAACGTCCTGACTTTC
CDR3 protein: CASSLFGGANVLTF

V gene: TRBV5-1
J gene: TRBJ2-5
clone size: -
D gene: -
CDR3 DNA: TGCGCCAGCAGCTTGGACTACCAAGAGACCCAGTACTTC
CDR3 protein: CASSLDYQETQYF

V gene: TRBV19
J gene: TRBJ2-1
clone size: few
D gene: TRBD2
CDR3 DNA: TGTGCCAGTAGTCCGATGGGACTAGCTTACGATGAGCAGTTCTTC
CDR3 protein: CASSPMGLAYDEQFF

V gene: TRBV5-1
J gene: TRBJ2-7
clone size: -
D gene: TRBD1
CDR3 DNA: TGCGCCAGCAGCCATAGACAGGGCGAGGAGCAGTACTTC
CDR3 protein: CASSHRQGEEQYF

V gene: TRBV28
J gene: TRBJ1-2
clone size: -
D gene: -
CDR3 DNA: TGTGCCAGCAGTTCCCCAGTTACCTATGGCTACACCTTC
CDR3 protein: CASSSPVTYGYTF

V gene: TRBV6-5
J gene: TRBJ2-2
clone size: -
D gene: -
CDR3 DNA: TGTGCCAGCAGTTACTCGAAAGGAGGGATTGCGCTGTTTTTT
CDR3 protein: CASSYSKGGIALFF

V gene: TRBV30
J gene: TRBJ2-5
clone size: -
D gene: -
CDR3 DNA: TGTGCCTGGGGGGTCTCAACGGTAGAGACCCAGTACTTC
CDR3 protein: CAWGVSTVETQYF

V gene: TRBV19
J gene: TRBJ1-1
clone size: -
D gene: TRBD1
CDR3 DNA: TGTGCCGCCCGACAGGGGGCTTTTACTGAAGCTTTCTTT
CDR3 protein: CAARQGAFTEAFF

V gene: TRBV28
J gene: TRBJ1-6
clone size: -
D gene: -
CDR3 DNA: TGTGCCAGCACCGGGGGGAGCTCCTATAATTCACCCCTCCACTTT
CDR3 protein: CASTGGSSYNSPLHF

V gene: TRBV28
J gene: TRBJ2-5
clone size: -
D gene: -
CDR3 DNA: TGTGCCAGCAGTGCGAGCGGAAGTAAAGAGACCCAGTACTTC
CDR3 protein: CASSASGSKETQYF

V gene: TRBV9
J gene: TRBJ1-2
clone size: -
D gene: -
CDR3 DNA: TGTGCCAGCAGCGCAGGGATTGTAGGGGTGGGGTTGGATGGCTACACCTTC
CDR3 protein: CASSAGIVGVGLDGYTF

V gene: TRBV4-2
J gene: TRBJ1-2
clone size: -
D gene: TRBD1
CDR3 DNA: TGTGCCAGCAGCCAGTGGACAGGCGACACCTATGGCTACACCTTC
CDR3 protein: CASSQWTGDTYGYTF

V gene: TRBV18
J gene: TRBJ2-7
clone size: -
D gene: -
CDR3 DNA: TGTGCCAGCTCCCTACGTCTCGAGCAGTACTTC
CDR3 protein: CASSLRLEQYF

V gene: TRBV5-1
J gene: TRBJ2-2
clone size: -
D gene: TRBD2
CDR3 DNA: TGCGCCAGCAGCTATCAACTAGCGGCAAACACCGGGGAGCTGTTTTTT
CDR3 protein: CASSYQLAANTGELFF

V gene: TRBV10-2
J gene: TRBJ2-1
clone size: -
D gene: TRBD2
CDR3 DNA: TGCGCCAGCAGTGAGCCAGCGGGAGGGATTTTGAATGAGCAGTTCTTC
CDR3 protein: CASSEPAGGILNEQFF

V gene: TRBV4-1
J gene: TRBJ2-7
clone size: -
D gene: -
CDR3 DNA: TGCGCCAGCAGCCAACACAGGTATAGCTCCTACGAGCAGTACTTC
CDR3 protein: CASSQHRYSSYEQYF

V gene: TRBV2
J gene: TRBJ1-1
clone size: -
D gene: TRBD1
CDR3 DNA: TGTGCCAGCAGTGAGGACAGGGAAGTTGGGGCTTTCTTT
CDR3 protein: CASSEDREVGAFF

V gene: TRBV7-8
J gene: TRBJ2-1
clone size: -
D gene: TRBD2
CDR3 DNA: TGTGCCAGCAGCTTGGGACTAGCGGAGTACAATGAGCAGTTCTTC
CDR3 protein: CASSLGLAEYNEQFF

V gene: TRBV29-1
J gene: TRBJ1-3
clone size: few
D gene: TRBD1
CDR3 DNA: TGCAGCGTGGCGGGACAGGCCATCTCTGGAAACACCATATATTTT
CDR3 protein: CSVAGQAISGNTIYF